This T cell receptor (beta chain) was captured by sequencing in a study of neurological immune-mediated disorders. This clonotype was seen many times. The sample's time point: longitudinal time-point 3. CDR1 is SGHRS and CDR2 is YFSETQ in the germline V gene. The CDR3 runs to 15 residues. V dropped 1 base and J dropped 0; count of bases not matched to a gene: 1. TCRdb re-derived calls from the 5' RACE reads in MiXCR, one entry per CDR3 protein. The sample lists 85,000 to 110,000 distinct CDR3 sequences; under 14% were seen once. Material: PBMCs. The sequence was collected from a female donor with HTLV-1-associated myelopathy (HAM/TSP). The chain joins TRBV5-1 to TRBJ2-1; 7 bases are a match to TRBD1. CDR3 sequence reads: CASSLRQGSYNEQFF. CDR3 nucleotides: TGCGCCAGCAGCTTGCGACAGGGCTCCTACAATGAGCAGTTCTTC.